The sequence of this T cell receptor beta chain was determined in a study of T cells in Graves' hyperthyroidism and ophthalmopathy. Study-wide background: Prior to any treatment, at the point of initial diagnosis, peripheral blood was collected.

This clonotype was detected many times. With 10 bases clipped from V and 6 bases from J, the junction kept 20 bases outside the gene matches. Looked up from germline, CDR1 is ENHRY and CDR2 is SYGVKD. This CDR3 is 17 amino acids long. Newly diagnosed hyperthyroidism patients aged 18 to 65 years had disease lasting under 2 months. The TCR beta CDR3 regions underwent amplification using RNA transcripts as the source. The HTBI primer set drove a first-round RT-PCR of the TCR CDR3. TCRdb reprocessed the multiplex PCR reads with MiXCR, giving one entry per CDR3 protein. The sample yields over 300,000 distinct CDR3 sequences, approximately 15% seen once.

The clonotype was recovered from a woman aged 55-70 years with Graves' hyperthyroidism. The chain joins TRBV10-3 to TRBJ2-1; TRBD1 aligns across 8 bases. Input material: blood. The CDR3 here is CATRDPIRTGPLNEQFF. DNA of the CDR3: TGTGCCACCCGGGACCCTATCCGGACAGGGCCGCTCAATGAGCAGTTCTTC.